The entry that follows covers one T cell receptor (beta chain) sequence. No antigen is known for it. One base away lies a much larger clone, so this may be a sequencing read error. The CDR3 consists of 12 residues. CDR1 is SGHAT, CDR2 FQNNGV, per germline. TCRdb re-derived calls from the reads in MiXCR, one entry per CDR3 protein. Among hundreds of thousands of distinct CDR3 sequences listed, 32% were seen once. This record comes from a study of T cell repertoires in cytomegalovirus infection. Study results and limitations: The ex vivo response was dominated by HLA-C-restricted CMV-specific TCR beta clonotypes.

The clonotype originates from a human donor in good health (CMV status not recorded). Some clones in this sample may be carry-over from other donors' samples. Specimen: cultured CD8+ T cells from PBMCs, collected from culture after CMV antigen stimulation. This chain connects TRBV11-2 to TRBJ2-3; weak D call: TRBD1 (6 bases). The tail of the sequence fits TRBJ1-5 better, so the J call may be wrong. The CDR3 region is CASSLWTDTQHF. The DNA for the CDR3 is TGTGCCAGCAGCTTATGGACAGATACGCAGCATTTT.